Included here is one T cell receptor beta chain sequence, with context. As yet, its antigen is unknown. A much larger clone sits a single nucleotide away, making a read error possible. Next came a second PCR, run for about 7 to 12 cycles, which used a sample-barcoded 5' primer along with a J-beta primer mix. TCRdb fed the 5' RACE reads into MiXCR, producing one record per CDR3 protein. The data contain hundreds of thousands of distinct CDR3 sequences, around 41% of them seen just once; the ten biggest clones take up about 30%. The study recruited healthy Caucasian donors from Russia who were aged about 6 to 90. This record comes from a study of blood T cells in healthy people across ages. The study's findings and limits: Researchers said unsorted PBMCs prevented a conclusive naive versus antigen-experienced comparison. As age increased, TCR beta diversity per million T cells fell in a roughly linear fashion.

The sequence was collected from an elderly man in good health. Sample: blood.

CDR3 protein: CASSLDAGTGSADAFF. The DNA of the CDR3 is TGCGCCAGCAGCTTGGACGCCGGGACAGGGAGTGCTGATGCTTTCTTT. The V gene is TRBV5-1, the J gene TRBJ1-1; 9 bases fit TRBD1. The CDR3 extends over 16 amino acids. CDR1 is SGHRS and CDR2 is YFSETQ in the germline V gene.